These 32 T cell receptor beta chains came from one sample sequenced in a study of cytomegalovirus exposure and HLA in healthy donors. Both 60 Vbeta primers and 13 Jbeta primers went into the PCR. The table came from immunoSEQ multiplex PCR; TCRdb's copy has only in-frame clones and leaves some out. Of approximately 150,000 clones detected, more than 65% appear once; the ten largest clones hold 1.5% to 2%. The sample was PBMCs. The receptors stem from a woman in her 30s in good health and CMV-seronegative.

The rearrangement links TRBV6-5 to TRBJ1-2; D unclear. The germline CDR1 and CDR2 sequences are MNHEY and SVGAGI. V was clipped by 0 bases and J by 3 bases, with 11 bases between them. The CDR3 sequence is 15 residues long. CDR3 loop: CASSYSRGSDYGYTF. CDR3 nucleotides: TGTGCCAGCAGTTACTCACGAGGGTCTGACTATGGCTACACCTTC.

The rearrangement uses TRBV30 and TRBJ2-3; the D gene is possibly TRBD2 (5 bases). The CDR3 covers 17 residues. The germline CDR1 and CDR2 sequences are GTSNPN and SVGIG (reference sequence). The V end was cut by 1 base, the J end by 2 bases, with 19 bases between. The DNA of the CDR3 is TGTGCCTGGAGTGGAGGGCGATCCGGACCCAACACAGATACGCAGTATTTT. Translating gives CAWSGGRSGPNTDTQYF.

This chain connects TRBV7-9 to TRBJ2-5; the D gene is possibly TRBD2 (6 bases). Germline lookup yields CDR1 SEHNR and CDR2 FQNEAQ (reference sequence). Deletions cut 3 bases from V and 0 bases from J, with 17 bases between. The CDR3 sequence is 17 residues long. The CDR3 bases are TGTGCCAGCAGCTTGAGTGGGGGAGGACGGTACCAAGAGACCCAGTACTTC. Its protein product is CASSLSGGGRYQETQYF.

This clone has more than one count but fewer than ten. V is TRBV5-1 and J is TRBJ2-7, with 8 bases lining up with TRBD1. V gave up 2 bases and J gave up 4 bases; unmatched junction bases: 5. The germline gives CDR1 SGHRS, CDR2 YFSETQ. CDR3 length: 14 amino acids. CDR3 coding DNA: TGCGCCAGCAGCTTAAGTGGACAGGGTTACGAGCAGTACTTC. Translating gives CASSLSGQGYEQYF.

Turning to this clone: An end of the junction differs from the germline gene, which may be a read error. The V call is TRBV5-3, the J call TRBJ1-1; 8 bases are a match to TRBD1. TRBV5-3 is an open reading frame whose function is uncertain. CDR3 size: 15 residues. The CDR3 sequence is CARSRQDRAGSEGFF. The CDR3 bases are TGTGCCAGAAGCCGTCAGGACAGGGCGGGGAGTGAAGGTTTCTTT.

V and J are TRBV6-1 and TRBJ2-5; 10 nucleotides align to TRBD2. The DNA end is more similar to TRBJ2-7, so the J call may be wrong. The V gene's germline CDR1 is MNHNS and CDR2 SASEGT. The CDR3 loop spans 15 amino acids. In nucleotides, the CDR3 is TGTGCCAGCAGTGACCTAAGCGGGAGGGCCGCCGAGCAGTACTTC. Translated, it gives CASSDLSGRAAEQYF.

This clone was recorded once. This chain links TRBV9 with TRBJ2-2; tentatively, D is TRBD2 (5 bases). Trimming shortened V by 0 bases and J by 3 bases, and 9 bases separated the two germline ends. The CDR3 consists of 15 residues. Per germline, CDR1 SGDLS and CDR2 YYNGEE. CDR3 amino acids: CASSVGLGDTGELFF. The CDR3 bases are TGTGCCAGCAGCGTAGGCCTCGGGGACACCGGGGAGCTGTTTTTT.

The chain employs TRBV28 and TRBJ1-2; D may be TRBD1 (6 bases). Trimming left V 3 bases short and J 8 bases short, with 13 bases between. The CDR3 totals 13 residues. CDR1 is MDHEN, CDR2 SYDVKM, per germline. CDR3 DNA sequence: TGTGCCAGCAGTTTTGCAGGGGCGGAAGGCTACACCTTC. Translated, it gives CASSFAGAEGYTF.

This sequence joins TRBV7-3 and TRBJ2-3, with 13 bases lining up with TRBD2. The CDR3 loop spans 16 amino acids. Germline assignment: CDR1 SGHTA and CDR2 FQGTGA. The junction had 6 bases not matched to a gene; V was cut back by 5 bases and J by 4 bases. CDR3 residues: CASSELAGGPPDTQYF. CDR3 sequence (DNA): TGTGCCAGCAGCGAACTAGCGGGGGGGCCCCCAGATACGCAGTATTTT. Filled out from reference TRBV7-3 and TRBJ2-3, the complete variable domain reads GAGVSQTPSNKVTEKGKYVELRCDPISGHTALYWYRQSLGQGPEFLIYFQGTGAADDSGLPNDRFFAVRPEGSVSTLKIQRTERGDSAVYLCASSELAGGPPDTQYFGPGTRLTVL.

The CDR3 protein is CASSLGGPSEGNTIYF. The DNA of the CDR3 is TGCGCCAGCAGCTTGGGGGGGCCTTCCGAAGGAAACACCATATATTTT. The gene calls are TRBV5-1 and TRBJ1-3; D perhaps matches TRBD1 (6 bases). This CDR3 spans 16 amino acids. V lost 0 bases and J lost 4, with 14 bases in between. Germline V gene lookup returns CDR1 SGHRS and CDR2 YFSETQ.

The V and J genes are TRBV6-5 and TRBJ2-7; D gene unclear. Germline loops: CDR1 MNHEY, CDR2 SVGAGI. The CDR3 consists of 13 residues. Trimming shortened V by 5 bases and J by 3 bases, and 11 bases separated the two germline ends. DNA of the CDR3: TGTGCCAGCAGTCCTTCTAGGAGCTACGAGCAGTACTTC. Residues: CASSPSRSYEQYF.

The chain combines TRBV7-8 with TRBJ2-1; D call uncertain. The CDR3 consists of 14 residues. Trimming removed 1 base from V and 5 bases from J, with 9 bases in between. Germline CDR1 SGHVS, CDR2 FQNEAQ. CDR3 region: CASSLGLLHNEQFF. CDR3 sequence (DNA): TGTGCCAGCAGCTTAGGACTTCTTCACAATGAGCAGTTCTTC.

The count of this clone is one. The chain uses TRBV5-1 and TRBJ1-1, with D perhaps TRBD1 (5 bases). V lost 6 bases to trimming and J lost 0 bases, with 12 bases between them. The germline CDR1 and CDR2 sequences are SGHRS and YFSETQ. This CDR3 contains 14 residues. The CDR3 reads CASTGGAMNTEAFF. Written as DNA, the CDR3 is TGCGCCAGCACGGGTGGGGCCATGAACACTGAAGCTTTCTTT.

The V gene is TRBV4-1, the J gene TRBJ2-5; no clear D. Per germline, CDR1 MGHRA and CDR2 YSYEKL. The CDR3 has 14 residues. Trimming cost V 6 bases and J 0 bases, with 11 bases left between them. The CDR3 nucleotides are TGCGCCAGCAGACGAACCGGGTACCAAGAGACCCAGTACTTC. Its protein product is CASRRTGYQETQYF.

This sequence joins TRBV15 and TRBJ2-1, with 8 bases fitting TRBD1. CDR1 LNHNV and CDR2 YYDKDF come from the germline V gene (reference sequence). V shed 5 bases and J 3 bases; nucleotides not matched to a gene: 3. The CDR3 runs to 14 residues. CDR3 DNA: TGTGCCACCAGCTCCGACAGGGGCTACAATGAGCAGTTCTTC. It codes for CATSSDRGYNEQFF.

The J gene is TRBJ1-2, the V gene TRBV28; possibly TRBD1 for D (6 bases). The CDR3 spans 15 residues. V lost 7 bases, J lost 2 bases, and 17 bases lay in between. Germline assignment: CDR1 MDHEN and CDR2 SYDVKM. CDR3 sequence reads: CASTHLGGQNYGYTF. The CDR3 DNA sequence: TGTGCCAGCACCCACTTAGGAGGACAGAACTATGGCTACACCTTC.

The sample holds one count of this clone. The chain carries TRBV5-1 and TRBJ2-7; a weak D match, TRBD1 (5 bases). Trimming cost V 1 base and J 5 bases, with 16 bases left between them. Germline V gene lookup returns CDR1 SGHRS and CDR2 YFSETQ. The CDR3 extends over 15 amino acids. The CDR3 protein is CASSLSQGIDNEQYF. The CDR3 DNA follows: TGCGCCAGCAGCTTGAGCCAGGGAATCGACAACGAGCAGTACTTC.

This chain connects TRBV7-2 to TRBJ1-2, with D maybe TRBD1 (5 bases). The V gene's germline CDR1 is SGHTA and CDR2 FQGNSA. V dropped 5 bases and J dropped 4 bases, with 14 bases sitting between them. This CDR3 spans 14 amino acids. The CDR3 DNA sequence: TGTGCCAGCAGCGGGGCCTTCGGGAGCTATGGCTACACCTTC. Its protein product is CASSGAFGSYGYTF. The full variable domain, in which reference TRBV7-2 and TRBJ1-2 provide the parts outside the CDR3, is GAGVSQSPSNKVTEKGKDVELRCDPISGHTALYWYRQSLGQGLEFLIYFQGNSAPDKSGLPSDRFSAERTGGSVSTLTIQRTQQEDSAVYLCASSGAFGSYGYTFGSGTRLTVV.

The CDR3 loop is CASIPAGPNTGELFF. The CDR3 bases are TGTGCCAGCATCCCCGCAGGCCCGAACACCGGGGAGCTGTTTTTT. This rearrangement joins TRBV6-5 to TRBJ2-2; unclear D gene. The CDR3 is made up of 15 amino acids. CDR1 and CDR2 (germline): MNHEY, SVGAGI. The V end lost 7 bases, the J end lost 0 bases, and 12 bases lay between the germline ends.

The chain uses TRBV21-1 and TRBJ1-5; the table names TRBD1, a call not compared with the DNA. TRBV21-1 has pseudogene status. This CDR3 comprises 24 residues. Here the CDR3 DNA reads TGTGCCAGCAGCAAGAAGGGGGTACTCCCCGCGGAGGACAGGGAGGGTGTATGTAATCAGCCCCAGCATTTT. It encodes CASSKKGVLPAEDREGVCNQPQHF.

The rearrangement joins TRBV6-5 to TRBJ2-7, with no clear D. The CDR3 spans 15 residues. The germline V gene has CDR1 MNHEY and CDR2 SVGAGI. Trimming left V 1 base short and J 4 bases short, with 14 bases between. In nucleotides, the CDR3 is TGTGCCAGCAGTTACTTACCTTTAGAAAGATACGAGCAGTACTTC. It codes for CASSYLPLERYEQYF.

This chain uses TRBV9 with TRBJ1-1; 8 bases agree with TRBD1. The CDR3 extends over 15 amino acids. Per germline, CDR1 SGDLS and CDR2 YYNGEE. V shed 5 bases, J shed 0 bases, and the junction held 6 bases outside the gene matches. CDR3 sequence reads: CASSSGGYMNTEAFF. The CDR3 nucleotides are TGTGCCAGCAGTTCAGGGGGCTACATGAACACTGAAGCTTTCTTT. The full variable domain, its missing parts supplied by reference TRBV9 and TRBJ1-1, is DSGVTQTPKHLITATGQRVTLRCSPRSGDLSVYWYQQSLDQGLQFLIQYYNGEERAKGNILERFSAQQFPDLHSELNLSSLELGDSALYFCASSSGGYMNTEAFFGQGTRLTVV.

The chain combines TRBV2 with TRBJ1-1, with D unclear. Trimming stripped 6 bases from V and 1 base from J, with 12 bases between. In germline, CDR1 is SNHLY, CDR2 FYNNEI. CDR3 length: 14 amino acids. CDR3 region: CASRENVGNTEAFF. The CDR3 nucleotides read TGTGCCAGCAGGGAGAATGTGGGGAACACTGAAGCTTTCTTT.

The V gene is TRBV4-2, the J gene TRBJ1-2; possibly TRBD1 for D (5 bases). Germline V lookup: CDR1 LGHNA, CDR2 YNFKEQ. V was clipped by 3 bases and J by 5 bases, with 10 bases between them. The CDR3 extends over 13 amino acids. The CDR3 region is CASSHGSGYGYTF. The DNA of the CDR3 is TGTGCCAGCAGCCACGGCTCAGGGTATGGCTACACCTTC.

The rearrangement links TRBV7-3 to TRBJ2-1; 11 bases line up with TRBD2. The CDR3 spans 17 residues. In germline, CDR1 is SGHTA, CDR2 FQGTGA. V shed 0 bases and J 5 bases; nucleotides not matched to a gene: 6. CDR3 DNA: TGTGCCAGCAGCTTAACCGGGACTAGCGGACTCAACAATGAGCAGTTCTTC. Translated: CASSLTGTSGLNNEQFF.

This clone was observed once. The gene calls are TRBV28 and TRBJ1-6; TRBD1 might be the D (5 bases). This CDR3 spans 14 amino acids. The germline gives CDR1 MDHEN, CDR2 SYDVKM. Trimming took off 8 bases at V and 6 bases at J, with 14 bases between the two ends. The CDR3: CASVKAGPNSPLHF. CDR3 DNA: TGTGCCAGCGTCAAGGCAGGGCCTAATTCACCCCTCCACTTT.

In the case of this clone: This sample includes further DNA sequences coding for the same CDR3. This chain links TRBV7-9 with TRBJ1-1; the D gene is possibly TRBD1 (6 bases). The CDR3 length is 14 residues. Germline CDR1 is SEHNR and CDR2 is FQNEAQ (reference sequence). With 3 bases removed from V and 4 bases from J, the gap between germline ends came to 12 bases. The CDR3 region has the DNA TGTGCCAGCAGCTTGCTACAGGGCTCCACTGAAGCTTTCTTT. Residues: CASSLLQGSTEAFF.

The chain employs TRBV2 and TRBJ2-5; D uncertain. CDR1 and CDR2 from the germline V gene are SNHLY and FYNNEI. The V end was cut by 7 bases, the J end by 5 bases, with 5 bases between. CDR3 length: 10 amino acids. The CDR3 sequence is CASMRETQYF. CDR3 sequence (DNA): TGTGCCAGCATGAGGGAGACCCAGTACTTC.

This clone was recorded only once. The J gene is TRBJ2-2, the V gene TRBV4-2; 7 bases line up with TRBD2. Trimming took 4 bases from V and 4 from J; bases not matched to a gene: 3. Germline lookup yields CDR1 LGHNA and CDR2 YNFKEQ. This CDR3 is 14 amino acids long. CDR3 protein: CASSPPSGTGELFF. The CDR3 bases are TGTGCCAGCAGCCCCCCTAGCGGCACCGGGGAGCTGTTTTTT.

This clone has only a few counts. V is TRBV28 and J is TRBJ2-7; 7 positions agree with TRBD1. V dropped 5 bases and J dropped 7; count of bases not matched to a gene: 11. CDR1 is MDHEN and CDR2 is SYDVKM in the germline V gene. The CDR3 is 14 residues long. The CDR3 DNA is TGTGCCAGCAGTACCCTTCAGGGGGTGGGAGAGCAGTACTTC. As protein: CASSTLQGVGEQYF. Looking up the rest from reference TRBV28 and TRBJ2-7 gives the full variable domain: DVKVTQSSRYLVKRTGEKVFLECVQDMDHENMFWYRQDPGLGLRLIYFSYDVKMKEKGDIPEGYSVSREKKERFSLILESASTNQTSMYLCASSTLQGVGEQYFGPGTRLTVT.

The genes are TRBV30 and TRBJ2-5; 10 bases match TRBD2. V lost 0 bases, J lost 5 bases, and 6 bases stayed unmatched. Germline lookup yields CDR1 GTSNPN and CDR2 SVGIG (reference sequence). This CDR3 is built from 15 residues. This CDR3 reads CAWSVSSGGSETQYF. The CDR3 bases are TGTGCCTGGAGTGTGTCTAGCGGGGGATCGGAGACCCAGTACTTC.

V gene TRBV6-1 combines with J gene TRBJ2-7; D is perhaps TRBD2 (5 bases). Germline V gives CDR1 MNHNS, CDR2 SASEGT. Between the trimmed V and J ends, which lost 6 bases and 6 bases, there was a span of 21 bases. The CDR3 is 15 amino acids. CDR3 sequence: CASSRLGLGLGEQYF. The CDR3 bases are TGTGCCAGCAGCCGATTAGGACTCGGCCTAGGCGAGCAGTACTTC.